The clone carrying this T cell receptor beta chain was observed a few times. The data were obtained in a study of T cells in Graves' hyperthyroidism and ophthalmopathy. The CDR3 length is 11 residues. Germline assignment: CDR1 SQVTM and CDR2 ANQGSEA. V was cut by 6 bases and J by 3 bases, with 8 bases left in between. The CDR3 regions of TCR beta were amplified from RNA transcripts. The HTBI primer set was used in a first-round RT-PCR of the TCR CDR3. In TCRdb, the multiplex PCR reads were re-called with MiXCR into one record per CDR3 protein. The profile shows approximately 600,000 distinct CDR3 sequences, around 14% of them singletons.

This sequence joins TRBV29-1 and TRBJ1-2; D is ambiguous. Sequenced sample: blood. The TCR comes from a woman in her thirties with Graves' hyperthyroidism that later progressed to Graves' ophthalmopathy. This chain's CDR3 is CSVATYYGYTF. The CDR3 nucleotides are TGCAGCGTCGCAACCTACTATGGCTACACCTTC. Looking up the rest from reference TRBV29-1 and TRBJ1-2 gives the full variable domain: SAVISQKPSRDICQRGTSLTIQCQVDSQVTMMFWYRQQPGQSLTLIATANQGSEATYESGFVIDKFPISRPNLTFSTLTVSNMSPEDSSIYLCSVATYYGYTFGSGTRLTVV.